This TCR beta chain came from a study of blood T cell repertoires in COVID-19. Study-level background: Specimens from acute and convalescent COVID-19 originated in the United States, Italy and Spain.

The data were produced by immunoSEQ multiplex PCR, yet TCRdb's version contains in-frame clones alone and is incomplete. This table has about 410,000 clones, over 75% appearing once. This clone has only a few counts. CDR3 size: 16 residues. After removal of 4 bases from V and 4 bases from J, the junction contained 12 bases not matched to a gene. From germline, CDR1 is MGHRA and CDR2 YSYEKL. The chain uses TRBV4-1 and TRBJ1-2, with TRBD1 matching over 7 bases. This TCR was sampled from a woman in her thirties or forties with COVID-19, enrolled during active disease. Material: peripheral blood. CDR3 amino acids: CASSRTRQGTLYGYTF. CDR3 nucleotides: TGCGCCAGCAGCCGCACCCGACAGGGAACACTCTATGGCTACACCTTC.